This TCR beta chain came from a study of identical twins. Trimming took 6 bases from V and 0 from J; bases not matched to a gene: 4. The CDR3 runs 15 residues. Germline V gene data show CDR1 as MNHNS and CDR2 as SASEGT. MiXCR, applied by TCRdb to the 5' RACE reads, yields one record per CDR3 protein. The sample lists fewer than 500,000 distinct CDR3 sequences; roughly an eighth were seen once. These data also formed part of another study, on yellow fever vaccine responses in identical twins.

V is TRBV6-1 and J is TRBJ2-2; 7 positions match TRBD2. This clonotype was sampled from a woman aged 18-29 years in good health. Sequenced sample: CD4+ T cells sorted from blood. The DNA for the CDR3 is TGTGCCAGCAGGGGAGGGGCAGCGAACACCGGGGAGCTGTTTTTT. Translated, it gives CASRGGAANTGELFF.